This TCR beta chain derives from a study of early T cells in non-severe SARS-CoV-2 infection. TCRdb re-called the 5' RACE reads through MiXCR, storing one row per CDR3 protein. Of around 59,000 distinct CDR3 sequences in the sample, 8% to 9.5% are singletons; the top ten hold 15% to 20%. This clonotype was counted only a few times. The TCR comes from an adult who was a healthcare worker with PCR-confirmed SARS-CoV-2 infection or an uninfected control (not recorded which). The sample consisted of whole blood.

The CDR3 reads CASSLRTGSGTEAFF. The CDR3 nucleotides read TGTGCCAGCAGCTTAAGAACAGGTTCGGGCACTGAAGCTTTCTTT. The gene calls are TRBV7-9 and TRBJ1-1; D might be TRBD1 (5 bases). This CDR3 contains 15 residues. Trimming shortened V by 2 bases and J by 4 bases, and 14 bases separated the two germline ends. CDR1 is SEHNR and CDR2 is FQNEAQ in the germline V gene (reference sequence).